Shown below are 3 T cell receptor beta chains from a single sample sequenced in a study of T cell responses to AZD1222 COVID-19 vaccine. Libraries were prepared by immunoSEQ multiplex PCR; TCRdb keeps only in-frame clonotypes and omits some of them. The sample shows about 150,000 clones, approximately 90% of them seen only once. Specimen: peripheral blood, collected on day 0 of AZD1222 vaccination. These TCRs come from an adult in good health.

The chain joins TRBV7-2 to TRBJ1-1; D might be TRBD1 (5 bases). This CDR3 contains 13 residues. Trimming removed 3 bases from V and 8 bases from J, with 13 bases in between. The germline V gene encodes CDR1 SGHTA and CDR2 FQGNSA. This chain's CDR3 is CASSLGPQTEAFF. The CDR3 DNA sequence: TGTGCCAGCAGCTTGGGGCCTCAAACCGAAGCTTTCTTT.

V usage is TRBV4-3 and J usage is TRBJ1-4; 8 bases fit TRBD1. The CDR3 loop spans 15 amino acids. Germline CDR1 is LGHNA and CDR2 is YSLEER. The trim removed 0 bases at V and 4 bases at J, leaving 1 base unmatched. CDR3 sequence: CASSQDRGLNEKLFF. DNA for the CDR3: TGCGCCAGCAGCCAAGACAGGGGGCTTAATGAAAAACTGTTTTTT.

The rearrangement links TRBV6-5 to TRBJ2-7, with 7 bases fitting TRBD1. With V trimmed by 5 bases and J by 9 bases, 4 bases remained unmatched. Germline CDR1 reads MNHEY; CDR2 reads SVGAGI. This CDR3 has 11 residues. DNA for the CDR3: TGTGCCAGCAGTAATCACAGGGGGCAGTACTTC. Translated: CASSNHRGQYF.